A selection of T cell receptor beta chains follows, all from one sample in a study of blood T cell repertoires in COVID-19. Libraries were prepared by immunoSEQ multiplex PCR; TCRdb keeps only in-frame clonotypes and omits some of them. The table has roughly 81,000 clones, around 88% seen once. Sequencing was carried out using peripheral blood. The receptors here all came from a man younger than 40 with acute or convalescent COVID-19. The CDR3 runs from the conserved cysteine through the conserved F or W. Fields, in order: J gene, V gene, D gene, clone size, CDR3 protein, CDR3 DNA. D genes are given only for firm matches. Size tells how often a clone was seen (once, few, many) or the class of an expanded clone, and some rows leave it out.

J: TRBJ1-1
V: TRBV5-1
D: TRBD1
size: NA
CDR3: CASSLVQGASAFF
DNA: TGCGCCAGCAGCTTGGTACAGGGGGCATCGGCTTTCTTT

J: TRBJ2-3
V: TRBV15
D: TRBD2
size: NA
CDR3: CATSRTRDYTDTQYF
DNA: TGTGCCACCAGCAGAACCCGGGACTACACAGATACGCAGTATTTT

J: TRBJ1-1
V: TRBV9
D: NA
size: once
CDR3: CASSVVSGAVEAFF
DNA: TGTGCCAGCAGCGTAGTATCAGGGGCCGTTGAAGCTTTCTTT

J: TRBJ2-7
V: TRBV30
D: TRBD2
size: NA
CDR3: CAWSPGLPGEQYF
DNA: TGTGCCTGGAGTCCGGGACTACCAGGCGAGCAGTACTTC

J: TRBJ2-3
V: TRBV6-4
D: TRBD2
size: few
CDR3: CASSDSPSGSTDTQYF
DNA: TGTGCCAGCAGTGACTCGCCTAGCGGGAGCACAGATACGCAGTATTTT

J: TRBJ2-7
V: TRBV27
D: TRBD2
size: NA
CDR3: CASSLRASGNHEQYF
DNA: TGTGCCAGCAGTTTACGGGCTAGCGGGAACCACGAGCAGTACTTC

J: TRBJ2-2
V: TRBV6-5
D: NA
size: NA
CDR3: CASRQNTGELFF
DNA: TGTGCCAGCAGACAAAACACCGGGGAGCTGTTTTTT

J: TRBJ2-7
V: TRBV10-1
D: NA
size: NA
CDR3: CASSQGLWGDEQYF
DNA: TGCGCCAGCAGCCAAGGACTGTGGGGAGACGAGCAGTACTTC

J: TRBJ2-5
V: TRBV29-1
D: TRBD1
size: once
CDR3: CSGHPGTGKAIPQYF
DNA: TGCAGCGGCCACCCGGGGACAGGCAAGGCCATACCCCAGTACTTC

J: TRBJ2-5
V: TRBV7-6
D: TRBD1
size: NA
CDR3: CASSPGASGQEWETQYF
DNA: TGTGCCAGCAGCCCGGGGGCCTCGGGACAGGAGTGGGAGACCCAGTACTTC

J: TRBJ1-6
V: TRBV9
D: NA
size: NA
CDR3: CASSGEWGVNSPLHF
DNA: TGTGCCAGCAGCGGAGAGTGGGGGGTAAATTCACCCCTCCACTTT

J: TRBJ2-7
V: TRBV5-1
D: NA
size: NA
CDR3: CASSFGGYEQYF
DNA: TGCGCCAGCAGCTTTGGGGGGTACGAGCAGTACTTC

J: TRBJ2-1
V: TRBV4-3
D: TRBD1
size: NA
CDR3: CASSRDRGFIEQFF
DNA: TGCGCCAGCAGCCGGGACAGGGGGTTCATTGAGCAGTTCTTC

J: TRBJ1-2
V: TRBV28
D: TRBD1
size: NA
CDR3: CASSRPGTAARGYTF
DNA: TGTGCCAGCAGCCGACCTGGGACAGCCGCTCGAGGCTACACCTTC

J: TRBJ2-5
V: TRBV28
D: TRBD2
size: NA
CDR3: CASSLGLGMGETQYF
DNA: TGTGCCAGCAGTTTGGGACTAGGTATGGGTGAGACCCAGTACTTC

J: TRBJ2-2
V: TRBV4-2
D: NA
size: NA
CDR3: CASSQEMYITGELFF
DNA: TGTGCCAGCAGCCAAGAAATGTACATCACCGGGGAGCTGTTTTTT

J: TRBJ1-1
V: TRBV7-9
D: TRBD1
size: NA
CDR3: CASRKQGARSDTEAFF
DNA: TGTGCCAGCAGGAAACAGGGGGCGCGATCAGACACTGAAGCTTTCTTT

J: TRBJ2-1
V: TRBV3-1/TRBV3-2
D: TRBD2
size: NA
CDR3: CASSQDLAGAHNEQFF
DNA: TGTGCCAGCAGCCAAGATTTAGCGGGAGCCCATAATGAGCAGTTCTTC

J: TRBJ2-6
V: TRBV5-1
D: TRBD1
size: NA
CDR3: CASTSWGQGSSGANVLTF
DNA: TGCGCCAGCACCTCTTGGGGACAGGGAAGCTCTGGGGCCAACGTCCTGACTTTC

J: TRBJ1-3
V: TRBV5-1
D: NA
size: NA
CDR3: CASSVDTGNTIYF
DNA: TGCGCCAGCAGCGTGGACACGGGAAACACCATATATTTT

J: TRBJ2-3
V: TRBV7-9
D: TRBD2
size: NA
CDR3: CASSPGTRLQDTQYF
DNA: TGTGCCAGCAGCCCCGGGACTAGATTACAAGATACGCAGTATTTT

J: TRBJ1-3
V: TRBV4-2
D: NA
size: NA
CDR3: CASSQDPGNSGNTIYF
DNA: TGTGCCAGCAGCCAAGATCCCGGTAACTCTGGAAACACCATATATTTT

J: TRBJ2-7
V: TRBV5-6
D: NA
size: NA
CDR3: CASTQGHSYEQYF
DNA: TGTGCCAGCACTCAGGGCCACTCCTACGAGCAGTACTTC

J: TRBJ2-5
V: TRBV28
D: NA
size: NA
CDR3: CASSLGTVIGLRETQYF
DNA: TGTGCCAGCAGTCTTGGGACTGTAATCGGTCTGCGCGAGACCCAGTACTTC

J: TRBJ2-3
V: TRBV7-2
D: TRBD2
size: NA
CDR3: CASSQGLAGGRGQYF
DNA: TGTGCCAGCAGCCAGGGACTAGCGGGAGGGCGGGGGCAGTATTTT

J: TRBJ2-5
V: TRBV6-5
D: TRBD2
size: NA
CDR3: CASRVAGTETQYF
DNA: TGTGCCAGCAGGGTAGCGGGAACGGAGACCCAGTACTTC

J: TRBJ1-5
V: TRBV15
D: NA
size: few
CDR3: CATSIGGEPQHF
DNA: TGTGCCACCAGCATAGGGGGGGAGCCCCAGCATTTT

J: TRBJ1-6
V: TRBV19
D: NA
size: NA
CDR3: CASSMADRNNSPLHF
DNA: TGTGCCAGTAGTATGGCGGACAGAAATAATTCACCCCTCCACTTT

J: TRBJ2-2
V: TRBV6-2/TRBV6-3
D: NA
size: NA
CDR3: CASSYYRLTGELFF
DNA: TGTGCCAGCAGTTACTACCGACTAACCGGGGAGCTGTTTTTT

J: TRBJ2-4
V: TRBV28
D: TRBD1
size: NA
CDR3: CASSPHRGRAKNIQYF
DNA: TGTGCCAGCAGTCCACACAGGGGGCGAGCCAAAAACATTCAGTACTTC

J: TRBJ2-7
V: TRBV6-5
D: TRBD1
size: NA
CDR3: CASRTGGTEQYF
DNA: TGTGCCAGCAGAACAGGGGGGACCGAGCAGTACTTC

J: TRBJ2-7
V: TRBV4-2
D: TRBD2
size: NA
CDR3: CASSQVGGSGYEQYF
DNA: TGTGCCAGCAGCCAAGTGGGAGGGAGTGGCTACGAGCAGTACTTC

J: TRBJ1-5
V: TRBV6-5
D: NA
size: once
CDR3: CASRANSGVPQPQHF
DNA: TGTGCCAGCAGGGCTAATTCAGGGGTACCACAGCCCCAGCATTTT

J: TRBJ2-7
V: TRBV6-6
D: TRBD1
size: NA
CDR3: CASNLQGAVYEQYF
DNA: TGTGCCAGCAACCTACAGGGGGCGGTCTACGAGCAGTACTTC

J: TRBJ2-7
V: TRBV7-8
D: NA
size: NA
CDR3: CASSLVGGNYEQYF
DNA: TGTGCCAGCAGCTTAGTTGGCGGTAACTACGAGCAGTACTTC

J: TRBJ2-1
V: TRBV6-5
D: TRBD2
size: NA
CDR3: CASSIPGRHEQFF
DNA: TGTGCCAGCAGTATTCCCGGGAGGCATGAGCAGTTCTTC

J: TRBJ1-5
V: TRBV9
D: NA
size: NA
CDR3: CASSVAPHQPQHF
DNA: TGTGCCAGCAGCGTAGCTCCCCATCAGCCCCAGCATTTT

J: TRBJ1-2
V: TRBV12-5
D: NA
size: NA
CDR3: CASDGWGYTF
DNA: TGTGCTAGTGACGGGTGGGGCTACACCTTC

J: TRBJ2-7
V: TRBV5-1
D: TRBD1
size: NA
CDR3: CASSRGQGYEQYF
DNA: TGCGCCAGCAGCCGGGGACAGGGCTACGAGCAGTACTTC

J: TRBJ2-2
V: TRBV3-1/TRBV3-2
D: NA
size: once
CDR3: CASSLRDSANTGELFF
DNA: TGTGCCAGCAGCCTCCGGGACTCAGCAAACACCGGGGAGCTGTTTTTT

J: TRBJ1-3
V: TRBV3-1/TRBV3-2
D: NA
size: NA
CDR3: CASSREGAGNTIYF
DNA: TGTGCCAGCAGCCGTGAAGGGGCAGGAAACACCATATATTTT

J: TRBJ2-7
V: TRBV18
D: NA
size: few
CDR3: CASSPQSAYEQYF
DNA: TGTGCCAGCTCACCACAAAGCGCCTACGAGCAGTACTTC

J: TRBJ2-1
V: TRBV28
D: NA
size: NA
CDR3: CASSLQIFFSRQFF
DNA: TGTGCCAGCAGCCTCCAGATCTTCTTCAGTCGGCAGTTCTTC

J: TRBJ1-5
V: TRBV7-9
D: NA
size: NA
CDR3: CASSLGAGNQPQHF
DNA: TGTGCCAGCAGCTTAGGGGCAGGCAATCAGCCCCAGCATTTT

J: TRBJ2-1
V: TRBV7-7
D: NA
size: NA
CDR3: CASSSTFSSDNEQFF
DNA: TGTGCCAGCAGCTCTACATTTTCTAGCGACAATGAGCAGTTCTTC

J: TRBJ1-4
V: TRBV24-1
D: TRBD1
size: NA
CDR3: CATSDHGTGDEKLFF
DNA: TGTGCCACCAGTGATCACGGGACAGGGGATGAAAAACTGTTTTTT

J: TRBJ1-5
V: TRBV19
D: NA
size: NA
CDR3: CASSSLTGGNLNQPQHF
DNA: TGTGCCAGTAGTTCATTAACGGGGGGGAACCTAAATCAGCCCCAGCATTTT

J: TRBJ2-5
V: TRBV7-9
D: NA
size: NA
CDR3: CAGRDNQETQYF
DNA: TGTGCCGGAAGGGACAACCAAGAGACCCAGTACTTC

J: TRBJ2-6
V: TRBV19
D: NA
size: NA
CDR3: CASSPSGANVLTF
DNA: TGTGCCAGTAGCCCATCTGGGGCCAACGTCCTGACTTTC

J: TRBJ2-2
V: TRBV5-6
D: NA
size: NA
CDR3: CASSFGQGPNTGELFF
DNA: TGTGCCAGCAGCTTCGGGCAGGGGCCGAACACCGGGGAGCTGTTTTTT

J: TRBJ2-5
V: TRBV28
D: NA
size: NA
CDR3: CASSWGTAGARETQYF
DNA: TGTGCCAGCAGTTGGGGGACAGCGGGAGCACGAGAGACCCAGTACTTC